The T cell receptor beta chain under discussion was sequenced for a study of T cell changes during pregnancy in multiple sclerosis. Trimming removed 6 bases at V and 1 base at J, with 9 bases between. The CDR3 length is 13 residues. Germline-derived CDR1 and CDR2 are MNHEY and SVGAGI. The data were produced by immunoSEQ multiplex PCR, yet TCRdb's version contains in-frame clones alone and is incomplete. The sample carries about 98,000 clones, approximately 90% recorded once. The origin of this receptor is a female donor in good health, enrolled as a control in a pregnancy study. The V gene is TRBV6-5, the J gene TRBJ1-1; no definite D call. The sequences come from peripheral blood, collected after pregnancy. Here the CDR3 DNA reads TGTGCCAGCAGCCGCACAGAGAACACTGAAGCTTTCTTT. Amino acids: CASSRTENTEAFF.